This T cell receptor (beta chain) was identified in a study of T cells after posttransplantation cyclophosphamide. Sequenced by immunoSEQ multiplex PCR; TCRdb stores in-frame clones only, minus some. The data contain around 5,000 clones, over 1.5% of them seen just once; the ten biggest clones take up more than 25%. This clone was seen a few times. Its antigen is unidentified. The junction shows a germline mismatch at one end, possibly a read error. Cyclophosphamide on days +3 and +4 followed busulfan-fludarabine conditioning and a marrow graft. Study findings and constraints: Recipient CMV seropositivity and CMV reactivation strongly tracked TRB clonality. Donor CD8+ memory clones often dominated recipient blood repertoires at later times. Skin or GI-infiltrating T cells shared few TRB sequences with blood.

The CDR3 totals 16 residues. The germline V gene encodes CDR1 KGHSH and CDR2 LQKENI. The source of this sequence is a young adult male patient who received an allogeneic stem cell transplant from a related donor, was CMV-positive, and had no GVHD. A subset of T cells may come from the graft donor. This material consisted of PBMCs, taken roughly 220 days after a stem cell transplant with posttransplant cyclophosphamide. V gene TRBV18 combines with J gene TRBJ1-2, with a possible D match to TRBD1 (6 bases). The CDR3 DNA sequence: TGTGCCAGCTCTCCACTAATCACAGGGAATAACTATGGCTACACCTTC. This codes for CASSPLITGNNYGYTF.